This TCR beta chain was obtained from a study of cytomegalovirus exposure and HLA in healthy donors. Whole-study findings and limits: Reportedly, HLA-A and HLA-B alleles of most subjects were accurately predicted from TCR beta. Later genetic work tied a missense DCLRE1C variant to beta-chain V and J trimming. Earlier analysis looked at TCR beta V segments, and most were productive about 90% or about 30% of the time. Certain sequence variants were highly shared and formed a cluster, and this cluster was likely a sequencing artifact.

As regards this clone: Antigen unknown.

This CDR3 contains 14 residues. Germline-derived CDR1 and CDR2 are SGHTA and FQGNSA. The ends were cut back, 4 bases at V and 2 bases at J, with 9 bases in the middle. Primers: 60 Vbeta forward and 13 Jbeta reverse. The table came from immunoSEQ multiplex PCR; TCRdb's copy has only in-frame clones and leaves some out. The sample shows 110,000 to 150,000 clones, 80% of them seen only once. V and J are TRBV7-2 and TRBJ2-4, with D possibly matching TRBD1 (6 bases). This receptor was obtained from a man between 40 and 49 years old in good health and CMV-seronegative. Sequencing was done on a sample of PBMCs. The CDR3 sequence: CASSSTGSKNIQYF. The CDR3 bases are TGTGCCAGCAGCTCTACAGGGTCCAAAAACATTCAGTACTTC. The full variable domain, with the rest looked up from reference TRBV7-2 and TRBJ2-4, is GAGVSQSPSNKVTEKGKDVELRCDPISGHTALYWYRQSLGQGLEFLIYFQGNSAPDKSGLPSDRFSAERTGGSVSTLTIQRTQQEDSAVYLCASSSTGSKNIQYFGAGTRLSVL.